A selection of T cell receptor beta chains follows, all from one sample in a study of T cell repertoires in cytomegalovirus infection. TCRdb redid the calling of the reads with MiXCR, one entry per CDR3 protein. The table has hundreds of thousands of distinct CDR3 sequences, about 24% seen once. Sample: CD8+ T cells from PBMCs. Every receptor here comes from a human donor in good health (CMV status not recorded). Some clones in this sample may be carry-over from other donors' samples. Each CDR3 is given with its conserved first and last residue. Each record gives: clone size, D gene, J gene, V gene, CDR3 DNA, CDR3 protein. A D gene is named only where the DNA matches it firmly. The size field is filled for only some rows; it gives once, few, many or a size class.

>few|.|TRBJ2-7|TRBV20-1
TGCAGTGCGGCGGGACGGCTGACCTACGAGCAGTACTTC
CSAAGRLTYEQYF
>many|.|TRBJ1-1|TRBV28
TGTGCCAGCAGTTACGAGGTGTACACTGAAGCTTTCTTT
CASSYEVYTEAFF
>many|.|TRBJ2-3|TRBV6-5
TGTGCCAGCAGTTACCAGGGCGGTCCCCGGTATTTT
CASSYQGGPRYF
>.|TRBD1|TRBJ1-2|TRBV25-1
TGTGCCAGCAGTGGGGTTCCCGACAGGGTTGTTGGAGGCTACACCTTC
CASSGVPDRVVGGYTF
>.|TRBD2|TRBJ2-1|TRBV19
TGTGCCAGTAGTCTATGGGGACTAGCGGGGAGAAATTACAATGAGCAGTTCTTC
CASSLWGLAGRNYNEQFF
>few|TRBD1|TRBJ1-1|TRBV18
TGTGCCAGCTCACCAGAATCGGGACAGTGGGACACTGAAGCTTTCTTT
CASSPESGQWDTEAFF
>.|TRBD1|TRBJ1-2|TRBV19
TGTGCCAGTAGTATCACAGGGGCCAACTATGGCTACACCTTC
CASSITGANYGYTF
>.|.|TRBJ2-1|TRBV19
TGTGCCAGTAGTACCCGGGACCGACGGTGGGTTGAGCAGTTCTTC
CASSTRDRRWVEQFF
>few|TRBD2|TRBJ2-1|TRBV6-2/TRBV6-3
TGTGCCAGCAGTTCTAGCGGGGGGCTGGGGGGGCAGTTCTTC
CASSSSGGLGGQFF
>few|.|TRBJ1-1|TRBV2
TGTGCCAGCAGTGAAGCGGGAGGAGGACTGGGGAACACTGAAGCTTTCTTT
CASSEAGGGLGNTEAFF
>many|.|TRBJ1-1|TRBV29-1
TGCAGCGCCTGGGGCACAATTTTCACTGAAGCTTTCTTT
CSAWGTIFTEAFF
>.|.|TRBJ2-3|TRBV12-3/TRBV12-4
TGTGCCACTAGTGGCACGGACACAGATACGCAGTATTTT
CATSGTDTDTQYF
>once|TRBD1|TRBJ1-5|TRBV20-1
TGCAGTGCTCGGGACAGGGGGCTCAATCAGCCCCAGCATTTT
CSARDRGLNQPQHF
>many|TRBD1|TRBJ1-2|TRBV6-1
TGTGCCAGCAGTGAACCGGGACAGAGGACCCGATTTAACTATGGCTACACCTTC
CASSEPGQRTRFNYGYTF
>.|.|TRBJ2-2|TRBV7-9
TGTGCCAGCAGCTCAGATAACACCGGGGAGCTGTTTTTT
CASSSDNTGELFF
>.|.|TRBJ2-5|TRBV29-1
TGCAGCGTTGTGCTCCCCGGCGGGGAGACCCAGTACTTC
CSVVLPGGETQYF
>.|TRBD1|TRBJ1-2|TRBV20-1
TGCAGTGCTAGATCCTCGACAGGGGGCTCTTTCTATGGCTACACCTTC
CSARSSTGGSFYGYTF
>few|.|TRBJ1-5|TRBV15
TGTGCCACCAGCCAAAGGACCCTGTACAATCAGCCCCAGCATTTT
CATSQRTLYNQPQHF
>.|TRBD2|TRBJ2-2|TRBV20-1
TGCAGTGCTAGACCCCGGTGGGGACTAAACACCGGGGAGCTGTTTTTT
CSARPRWGLNTGELFF
>few|TRBD1|TRBJ1-2|TRBV6-5
TGTGCCAGCAGTTACGGGACAGGCCCAGATGCTAACTATGGCTACACCTTC
CASSYGTGPDANYGYTF
>.|.|TRBJ1-1|TRBV20-1
TGCAGTGCATCCTACATATTGAACACTGAAGCTTTCTTT
CSASYILNTEAFF
>few|TRBD1|TRBJ2-6|TRBV19
TGTGCCAGTAGTTTACGAATTGGACAGGGTAGGGCCAACGTCCTGACTTTC
CASSLRIGQGRANVLTF
>.|.|TRBJ1-2|TRBV7-6
TGTGCCAGCAGATTAGGGAGGGATACACCTAACTATGGCTACACCTTC
CASRLGRDTPNYGYTF
>.|TRBD1|TRBJ1-2|TRBV29-1
TGCAGCGTAACAGGGGTGAATGGCTACACCTTC
CSVTGVNGYTF
>.|TRBD1|TRBJ1-1|TRBV28
TGTGCCAGTAGGCCGGGACAGAAGCGGACTGAAGCTTTCTTT
CASRPGQKRTEAFF